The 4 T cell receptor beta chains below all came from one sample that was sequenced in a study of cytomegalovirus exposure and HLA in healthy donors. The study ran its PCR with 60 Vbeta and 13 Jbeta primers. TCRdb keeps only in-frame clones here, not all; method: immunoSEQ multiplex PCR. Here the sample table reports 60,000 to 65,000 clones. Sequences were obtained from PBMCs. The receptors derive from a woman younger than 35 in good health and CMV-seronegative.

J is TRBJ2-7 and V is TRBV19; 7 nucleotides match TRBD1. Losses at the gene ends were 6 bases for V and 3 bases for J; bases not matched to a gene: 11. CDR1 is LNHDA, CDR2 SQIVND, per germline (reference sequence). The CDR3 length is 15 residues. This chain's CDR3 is CASSLPDRSLYEQYF. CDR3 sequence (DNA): TGTGCCAGTAGCCTCCCGGACAGGAGTCTCTACGAGCAGTACTTC.

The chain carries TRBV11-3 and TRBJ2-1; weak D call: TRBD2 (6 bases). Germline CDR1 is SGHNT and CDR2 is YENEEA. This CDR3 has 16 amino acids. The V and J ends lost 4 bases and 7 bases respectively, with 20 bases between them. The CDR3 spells CASSSPPGLSSNEQFF. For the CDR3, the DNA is TGTGCCAGCAGCTCCCCACCGGGACTGAGTTCGAATGAGCAGTTCTTC.

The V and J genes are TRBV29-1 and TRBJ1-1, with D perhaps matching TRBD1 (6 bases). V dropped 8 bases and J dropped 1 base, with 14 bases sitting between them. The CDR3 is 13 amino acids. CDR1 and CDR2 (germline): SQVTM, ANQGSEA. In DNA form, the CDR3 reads TGCAGCCCCCAGGAACAGGGGAACACTGAAGCTTTCTTT. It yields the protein CSPQEQGNTEAFF.

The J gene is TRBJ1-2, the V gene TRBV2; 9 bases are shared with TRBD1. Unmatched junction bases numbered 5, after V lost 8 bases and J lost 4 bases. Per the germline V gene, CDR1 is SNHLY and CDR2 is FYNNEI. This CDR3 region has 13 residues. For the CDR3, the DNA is TGTGCCAGCGGTACAGGGGGCGCCTATGGCTACACCTTC. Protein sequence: CASGTGGAYGYTF.